This TCR beta chain came from a study of blood T cell repertoires in COVID-19. Study information: Sources were T cells, B-cell-depleted T cells, or PBMCs; the material itself was cDNA or gDNA.

The authors' processing: Amplifying reference gene primers gave estimates of nucleated cell counts. Here immunoSEQ multiplex PCR was the method, and the copy in TCRdb shows in-frame clones only, minus some. The DNA gave D and trimming, while V, J and clone size come from that table. The repertoire consists of approximately 100,000 clones, with approximately 79% occurring once and the leading ten covering less than 25%. Germline assignment: CDR1 SGHAT and CDR2 FQNNGV. Between the trimmed V and J ends, which lost 4 bases and 2 bases, there was a span of 9 bases. This CDR3 comprises 13 residues. This clone was picked up a small number of times.

The chain uses TRBV11-2 and TRBJ2-7, with D possibly TRBD1 on 6 matching bases. The sequence was collected from a man aged 65 to 79 with active or convalescent COVID-19. The sample consisted of peripheral blood. This CDR3 is CASSSDSTYEQYF. In nucleotides, the CDR3 is TGTGCCAGCAGCTCGGACAGCACCTACGAGCAGTACTTC. The full variable domain, completed using reference TRBV11-2 and TRBJ2-7, is EAGVAQSPRYKIIEKRQSVAFWCNPISGHATLYWYQQILGQGPKLLIQFQNNGVVDDSQLPKDRFSAERLKGVDSTLKIQPAKLEDSAVYLCASSSDSTYEQYFGPGTRLTVT.